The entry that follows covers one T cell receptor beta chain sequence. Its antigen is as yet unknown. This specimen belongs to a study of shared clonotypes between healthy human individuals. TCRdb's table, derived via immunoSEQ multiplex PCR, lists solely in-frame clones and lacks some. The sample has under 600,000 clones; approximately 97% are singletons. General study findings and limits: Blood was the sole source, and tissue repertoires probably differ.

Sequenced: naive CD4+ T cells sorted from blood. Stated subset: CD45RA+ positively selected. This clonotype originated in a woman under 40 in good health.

CDR3 DNA sequence: TGTGCCAGCAGCGTAGACCTAGCGCCCAGGTTGAATGAGCAGTTCTTC. This codes for CASSVDLAPRLNEQFF. The chain links TRBV9 to TRBJ2-1; the D gene is possibly TRBD2 (6 bases). This CDR3 is 16 amino acids long. Trimming removed 0 bases at V and 7 bases at J, with 17 bases between. The germline CDR1 and CDR2 sequences are SGDLS and YYNGEE.